Included here is one T cell receptor (beta chain) sequence, with context. Its antigen is not identified. Amplified TCR beta CDR3 regions derived from RNA transcripts. HTBI primers were employed in a first-round RT-PCR of the TCR CDR3. TCRdb used MiXCR to reprocess the multiplex PCR reads, holding one entry per CDR3 protein. The top ten hold 7% to 9% of the sample, which has nearly 600,000 distinct CDR3 sequences, 12% to 15% seen once. The study based diagnoses on clinical symptoms, serum thyroxine and TRAb, thyroid ultrasound and orbital computed tomography. The data originate from a study of T cells in Graves' hyperthyroidism and ophthalmopathy. Study-level results: The model identified upcoming ophthalmopathy a median about 7.1 months ahead of onset.

Germline CDR1 is SGHNT and CDR2 is YYREEE (reference sequence). The CDR3 runs to 15 residues. Trimming stripped 0 bases from V and 5 bases from J, with 11 bases between. Material for sequencing was blood. V and J are TRBV5-4 and TRBJ2-2; D unclear. This receptor was identified in a woman aged 18-30 years with Graves' ophthalmopathy. CDR3 amino acids: CASSLGSSGTGELFF. The CDR3 DNA reads TGTGCCAGCAGCTTGGGGTCGAGTGGAACCGGGGAGCTGTTTTTT.